The 20 T cell receptor beta chains presented below share a single source sample, sequenced in a study of T-cell memory formation after mild COVID-19. Using its own MiXCR run on the 5' RACE reads, TCRdb lists one record per CDR3 protein. The data show 450,000 to 700,000 distinct CDR3 sequences, around 17% seen once. The specimen was PBMCs or a T cell subset sorted from them (not recorded which). These receptor sequences come from an adult woman who had mild COVID-19 (a few samples of this study predate the infection). Cell type and time point are not known.

This clonotype has just a few counts. The chain links TRBV29-1 to TRBJ2-5; D call uncertain. CDR1 is SQVTM and CDR2 is ANQGSEA in the germline V gene. CDR3 size: 13 residues. Trimming removed 2 bases from V and 3 bases from J, with 10 bases in between. The CDR3 loop reads CSVERVEKETQYF. The CDR3 DNA follows: TGCAGCGTTGAACGGGTAGAAAAAGAGACCCAGTACTTC. Full variable domain (missing parts from reference TRBV29-1 and TRBJ2-5): SAVISQKPSRDICQRGTSLTIQCQVDSQVTMMFWYRQQPGQSLTLIATANQGSEATYESGFVIDKFPISRPNLTFSTLTVSNMSPEDSSIYLCSVERVEKETQYFGPGTRLLVL.

The V and J genes are TRBV15 and TRBJ2-7; D could derive from TRBD1 or TRBD2 (5 bases each). The CDR3 loop spans 13 amino acids. Trimming pared 5 bases from V and 5 bases from J, leaving 13 bases between. Per germline, CDR1 LNHNV and CDR2 YYDKDF (reference sequence). Written as DNA, the CDR3 is TGTGCCACCAGCGCGCTGAGGGGCGACGAGCAGTACTTC. It codes for CATSALRGDEQYF.

This clonotype was counted only a few times. The V gene is TRBV20-1, the J gene TRBJ2-3; 13 bases match TRBD2. The V segment lost 5 bases and the J segment 9 bases; nucleotides outside the gene matches: 14. CDR1 and CDR2 (germline): DFQATT, SNEGSKA (reference sequence). The CDR3 runs to 16 residues. CDR3 nucleotide sequence: TGCAGTGCTTCGGGACTAGCGGGAATACCTACAGGGACGCAGTATTTT. Protein sequence: CSASGLAGIPTGTQYF.

The J gene is TRBJ2-5, the V gene TRBV29-1, with D tentatively TRBD1 (6 bases). The CDR3 is 14 residues long. V gave up 4 bases and J gave up 3 bases, with 15 bases separating them. Germline CDR1 is SQVTM and CDR2 is ANQGSEA. The CDR3 bases are TGCAGCGTTGTAAGAGGGACATCCGAAGAGACCCAGTACTTC. Its protein is CSVVRGTSEETQYF.

The chain joins TRBV6-2 or TRBV6-3 to TRBJ2-3, with D perhaps TRBD1 (5 bases). V lost 1 base, J lost 2 bases, and 13 bases lay in between. CDR1 MNHEY and CDR2 SVGEGT come from the germline V gene. The CDR3 sequence is 16 residues long. CDR3 loop: CASSYLTDSFTDTQYF. The CDR3 DNA sequence: TGTGCCAGCAGTTACTTGACCGACAGTTTCACAGATACGCAGTATTTT.

The J gene is TRBJ2-7, the V gene TRBV7-9; D unresolved. V lost 1 base and J 0 bases, leaving 10 bases between the germline ends. This CDR3 contains 15 residues. Germline V gene data show CDR1 as SEHNR and CDR2 as FQNEAQ (reference sequence). Here the CDR3 DNA reads TGTGCCAGCAGCTTAGGAGGCAGTCTCTCCTACGAGCAGTACTTC. Translation gives CASSLGGSLSYEQYF.

This clonotype was counted at least ten times. DNA of the CDR3: TGTGCCAGCAGCTCACCGACTAGCGGGGGCCGCTCCTACAATGAGCAGTTCTTC. Residues: CASSSPTSGGRSYNEQFF. The genes are TRBV13 and TRBJ2-1; 12 positions match TRBD2. CDR3 size: 18 residues. CDR1 and CDR2 (germline): PRHDT, FYEKMQ (reference sequence). Losses at the gene ends were 4 bases for V and 0 bases for J; bases not matched to a gene: 7. The entire variable domain, with the rest obtained from reference TRBV13 and TRBJ2-1, is as follows: AAGVIQSPRHLIKEKRETATLKCYPIPRHDTVYWYQQGPGQDPQFLISFYEKMQSDKGSIPDRFSAQQFSDYHSELNMSSLELGDSALYFCASSSPTSGGRSYNEQFFGPGTRLTVL.

V usage is TRBV7-3 and J usage is TRBJ2-1, with D perhaps TRBD2 (6 bases). V dropped 1 base and J dropped 6 bases, with 13 bases sitting between them. The germline V gene has CDR1 SGHTA and CDR2 FQGTGA. The length of the CDR3 is 15 residues. CDR3 DNA: TGTGCCAGCAGCTTAAATCCGGGAGTAGTCAATGAGCAGTTCTTC. Translated: CASSLNPGVVNEQFF.

This clonotype was seen only once. This chain links TRBV15 with TRBJ1-2, with 10 bases aligning to TRBD1. Germline loops: CDR1 LNHNV, CDR2 YYDKDF (reference sequence). CDR3 length equals 15 residues. The trim removed 4 bases at V and 4 bases at J, leaving 6 bases unmatched. The DNA of the CDR3 is TGTGCCACCAGCACCGGCCGGGACAGGGGCTATGGCTACACCTTC. This translates into CATSTGRDRGYGYTF. Drawing the rest from reference TRBV15 and TRBJ1-2, the complete variable domain is DAMVIQNPRYQVTQFGKPVTLSCSQTLNHNVMYWYQQKSSQAPKLLFHYYDKDFNNEADTPDNFQSRRPNTSFCFLDIRSPGLGDTAMYLCATSTGRDRGYGYTFGSGTRLTVV.

This clonotype was detected ten times or more. This chain uses TRBV12-3 or TRBV12-4 with TRBJ2-5; D is ambiguous. Trimming left V 6 bases short and J 0 bases short, with 5 bases between. The CDR3 consists of 12 residues. This CDR3 is CASSGHQETQYF. CDR3 nucleotide sequence: TGTGCCAGCAGCGGTCACCAAGAGACCCAGTACTTC.

The rearrangement uses TRBV5-1 and TRBJ1-1; TRBD1 aligns across 12 bases. Germline-derived CDR1 and CDR2 are SGHRS and YFSETQ. The length of the CDR3 is 14 residues. The junction had 5 bases not matched to a gene; V was cut back by 4 bases and J by 7 bases. The CDR3 sequence is CASSQGQGAGEAFF. The CDR3 DNA sequence: TGCGCCAGCAGCCAGGGACAGGGGGCGGGTGAAGCTTTCTTT.

This clonotype came up a few times. This rearrangement joins TRBV9 to TRBJ2-7; possibly TRBD1 for D (6 bases). Per the germline V gene, CDR1 is SGDLS and CDR2 is YYNGEE. The CDR3 runs to 15 residues. V dropped 0 bases and J dropped 3 bases, with 13 bases sitting between them. CDR3 in DNA: TGTGCCAGCAGCGTAGGGGTGGGGGCAGGCTACGAGCAGTACTTC. Its translation is CASSVGVGAGYEQYF.

In this sample, this clonotype turned up many times. V and J are TRBV2 and TRBJ2-3; D is unclear. Germline CDR1 and CDR2: SNHLY and FYNNEI. V shed 8 bases and J shed 2 bases, with 14 bases lying between them. This CDR3 comprises 14 residues. CDR3 nucleotide sequence: TGTGCCAGCTTAGCCCGCCTTCCCACAGATACGCAGTATTTT. Translation gives CASLARLPTDTQYF. Full variable domain (remainder filled in from reference TRBV2 and TRBJ2-3): EPEVTQTPSHQVTQMGQEVILRCVPISNHLYFYWYRQILGQKVEFLVSFYNNEISEKSEIFDDQFSVERPDGSNFTLKIRSTKLEDSAMYFCASLARLPTDTQYFGPGTRLTVL.

This clonotype has more than one count but fewer than ten. V gene TRBV12-3 or TRBV12-4 combines with J gene TRBJ2-4; D uncertain. Trimming removed 7 bases from V and 5 bases from J, with 12 bases in between. This CDR3 spans 13 amino acids. As DNA, the CDR3 is TGTGCCAGCATCCCAGGCAGAGAAAACATTCAGTACTTC. It codes for CASIPGRENIQYF.

In this sample, this clonotype turned up many times. The chain uses TRBV12-3 or TRBV12-4 and TRBJ2-5; weak D call: TRBD2 (6 bases). The CDR3 spans 18 residues. Trimming took 4 bases from V and 4 from J, leaving 25 bases between them. Here the CDR3 reads CASSSPGLFTPGGETQYF. As DNA, the CDR3 is TGTGCCAGCAGTTCCCCAGGATTGTTTACGCCCGGGGGAGAGACCCAGTACTTC.

The CDR3 loop reads CASSLALGEGYTF. CDR3 nucleotides: TGCGCCAGCAGCTTGGCTCTAGGGGAAGGCTACACCTTC. The chain links TRBV5-1 to TRBJ1-2; possible D gene TRBD1, 5 bases. Trimming shortened V by 0 bases and J by 8 bases, and 11 bases separated the two germline ends. The CDR3 is made up of 13 amino acids. Germline-derived CDR1 and CDR2 are SGHRS and YFSETQ.

The CDR3 spells CASRISPLAGYTF. CDR3 bases: TGTGCCAGCAGAATTTCCCCTCTAGCTGGCTACACCTTC. The V gene is TRBV7-2, the J gene TRBJ1-2; D not certain. V lost 6 bases and J 7 bases, leaving 15 bases between the germline ends. CDR3 length: 13 residues. Germline loops: CDR1 SGHTA, CDR2 FQGNSA.

In DNA, the CDR3 is TGTGCCAGCAGTTACTCGAACGTCCCCTACGAGCAGTACTTC. As protein: CASSYSNVPYEQYF. The chain recombines TRBV6-5 with TRBJ2-7; D gene uncertain. V was pared by 0 bases and J by 2 bases, with 8 bases between. Germline V gene data show CDR1 as MNHEY and CDR2 as SVGAGI. There are 14 residues in the CDR3.

The sample holds many counts of this clonotype. V and J are TRBV5-1 and TRBJ2-3; 9 positions agree with TRBD2. The V and J ends lost 0 bases and 4 bases, in that order; junction bases with no gene match: 9. Per the germline V gene, CDR1 is SGHRS and CDR2 is YFSETQ. This CDR3 spans 17 amino acids. CDR3 amino acids: CASSLAGGLARADTQYF. For the CDR3, the DNA is TGCGCCAGCAGCTTGGCCGGGGGACTAGCCCGGGCAGATACGCAGTATTTT.

CDR3 residues: CASSPSRGGPYEQYF. The CDR3 DNA follows: TGTGCCAGCTCACCTTCGCGGGGAGGCCCCTACGAGCAGTACTTC. The J gene is TRBJ2-7, the V gene TRBV18; weak D call: TRBD2 (6 bases). The V and J ends lost 3 bases and 2 bases respectively, with 14 bases between them. Germline V gene sequence: CDR1 KGHSH, CDR2 LQKENI. There are 15 residues in the CDR3.